Presented here are 14 T cell receptor beta chains from one specimen sequenced in a study of shared clonotypes between healthy human individuals. Assay used: immunoSEQ multiplex PCR; TCRdb lists only in-frame clones, some missing. The table includes 95,000 to 120,000 clones, approximately 70% detected once. Sequencing input: memory CD8+ T cells sorted from blood. The subset: CD45RO+ cells pooled with CCR7-negative TemRA cells. The source is a woman under 40 in good health.

This clone was seen a single time. The CDR3 bases are TGTGCCAGCAGTTTCGGCAGGGGGAGGGAGACCCAGTACTTC. Protein: CASSFGRGRETQYF. The chain links TRBV27 to TRBJ2-5; tentatively, D is TRBD1 (7 bases). Germline values: CDR1 MNHEY, CDR2 SMNVEV (reference sequence). The CDR3 runs to 14 residues. The V gene lost 3 bases and the J gene lost 5 bases, with 13 bases spanning the gap.

The sample holds many counts of this clone. The rearrangement uses TRBV6-5 and TRBJ2-5, with 9 bases identical to TRBD2. The CDR3 runs to 16 residues. The V segment lost 0 bases and the J segment 2 bases; nucleotides outside the gene matches: 4. Per germline, CDR1 MNHEY and CDR2 SVGAGI. The CDR3 bases are TGTGCCAGCAGTTACTCACGGCGGGAGGGACAAGAGACCCAGTACTTC. Its translation is CASSYSRREGQETQYF.

The chain recombines TRBV19 with TRBJ2-1, with D possibly matching TRBD1 (6 bases). V gave up 3 bases and J gave up 0 bases, with 12 bases separating them. This CDR3 contains 16 residues. Germline CDR1 LNHDA, CDR2 SQIVND (reference sequence). The CDR3 coding sequence is TGTGCCAGTAGTATGACTTTAGGGGGCTCCTACAATGAGCAGTTCTTC. It yields the protein CASSMTLGGSYNEQFF.

This clone turned up a few times. V gene TRBV5-4 combines with J gene TRBJ2-7; no reliable D call. Germline V CDR1 and CDR2: SGHNT, YYREEE (reference sequence). The ends were cut back, 3 bases at V and 5 bases at J, with 6 bases in the middle. This CDR3 spans 11 amino acids. CDR3 nucleotides: TGTGCCAGCAGCTCCCTCCACGAGCAGTACTTC. This gives the protein CASSSLHEQYF.

The rearrangement links TRBV28 to TRBJ1-2; 7 bases fit TRBD1. The CDR3 length is 17 residues. J was trimmed by 0 bases and V by 5 bases; bases with no gene match: 12. Germline V lookup: CDR1 MDHEN, CDR2 SYDVKM. CDR3 coding DNA: TGTGCCAGCAGTAACAGGGGAGCGGATGGCTCTAACTATGGCTACACCTTC. Translation: CASSNRGADGSNYGYTF.

This clone was picked up one time. The gene calls are TRBV7-2 and TRBJ2-7, with 11 bases lining up with TRBD1. V trimming: 6 bases; J trimming: 3 bases; junction bases outside the gene matches: 10. The CDR3 spans 16 residues. In germline, CDR1 is SGHTA, CDR2 FQGNSA. This chain's CDR3 is CASSSKDRGRIYEQYF. The CDR3 bases are TGTGCCAGCAGTTCCAAGGACAGGGGGCGAATCTACGAGCAGTACTTC.

The chain recombines TRBV6-4 with TRBJ1-5, with D maybe TRBD1 (6 bases). V lost 3 bases to trimming and J lost 6 bases, with 15 bases between them. The CDR3 length is 15 residues. CDR1 and CDR2 from the germline V gene are MRHNA and SNTAGT. CDR3 amino acids: CASSETSGEGQPQHF. The CDR3 coding sequence is TGTGCCAGCAGTGAAACCTCAGGGGAAGGTCAGCCCCAGCATTTT.

The rearrangement links TRBV25-1 to TRBJ2-7, with no clear D. Looked up from germline, CDR1 is MGHDK and CDR2 is SYGVNS. The germline V and J ends were trimmed by 3 bases and 2 bases, with 8 bases remaining between them. This CDR3 region has 13 residues. For the CDR3, the DNA is TGTGCCAGCAGTGAGATGGAAACCTACGAGCAGTACTTC. Residues: CASSEMETYEQYF.

The CDR3 protein is CASSAGDYYEQYF. CDR3 in DNA: TGTGCCAGCAGTGCTGGGGACTACTACGAGCAGTACTTC. The chain recombines TRBV6-5 with TRBJ2-7; 7 nucleotides match TRBD2. The V segment lost 5 bases and the J segment 3 bases; nucleotides outside the gene matches: 4. The CDR3 consists of 13 residues. Germline-derived CDR1 and CDR2 are MNHEY and SVGAGI.

Only a few counts were recorded for this clone. In DNA, the CDR3 is TGTGCCAGCAGCTTGGAGGCTGATTACGAGCAGTACTTC. Translation: CASSLEADYEQYF. This chain links TRBV5-5 with TRBJ2-7; no reliable D call. Trimming shortened V by 0 bases and J by 4 bases, and 8 bases separated the two germline ends. CDR3 length: 13 amino acids. Germline loops: CDR1 SGHKS, CDR2 YYEKEE (reference sequence). Together with reference TRBV5-5 and TRBJ2-7, the CDR3 gives the full variable domain: DAGVTQSPTHLIKTRGQQVTLRCSPISGHKSVSWYQQVLGQGPQFIFQYYEKEERGRGNFPDRFSARQFPNYSSELNVNALLLGDSALYLCASSLEADYEQYFGPGTRLTVT.

The V gene is TRBV7-9, the J gene TRBJ2-7, with unresolved D. The CDR3 loop spans 14 amino acids. The V and J ends lost 4 bases and 3 bases respectively, with 13 bases between them. CDR1 is SEHNR and CDR2 is FQNEAQ in the germline V gene (reference sequence). CDR3 sequence: CASSSKLSVYEQYF. As DNA, the CDR3 is TGTGCCAGCAGCTCAAAGCTAAGCGTCTACGAGCAGTACTTC.

This rearrangement joins TRBV29-1 to TRBJ2-3; weak D call: TRBD2 (5 bases). This CDR3 has 19 amino acids. V dropped 3 bases and J dropped 3 bases, with 28 bases sitting between them. Germline CDR1 reads SQVTM; CDR2 reads ANQGSEA. The CDR3 nucleotides read TGCAGCGTTGATACCCCCCCTGAGGGATCGGGTCTTTGGACAGATACGCAGTATTTT. It is translated as CSVDTPPEGSGLWTDTQYF.

This clone was picked up many times. The V call is TRBV25-1, the J call TRBJ2-7; D remains unclear. Germline CDR1 reads MGHDK; CDR2 reads SYGVNS. The CDR3 has 14 residues. The ends were cut back, 1 base at V and 1 base at J, with 8 bases in the middle. CDR3 sequence: CASSESMVSYEQYF. CDR3 nucleotide sequence: TGTGCCAGCAGTGAATCTATGGTATCCTACGAGCAGTACTTC.

As to this clone: Other DNA sequences in the same sample also yield this CDR3. The chain employs TRBV6-4 and TRBJ2-3; 14 nucleotides align to TRBD2. CDR1 and CDR2 from the germline V gene are MRHNA and SNTAGT. The CDR3 loop spans 15 amino acids. The trim removed 3 bases at V and 4 bases at J, leaving 0 bases unmatched. CDR3 protein: CASSETSGRADTQYF. For the CDR3, the DNA is TGTGCCAGCAGTGAGACTAGCGGGAGGGCAGATACGCAGTATTTT.